These 11 T cell receptor beta chains were all obtained from the same sample, sequenced in a study of T cells in Graves' hyperthyroidism and ophthalmopathy. Amplification targeted TCR beta CDR3 regions from RNA transcripts. The primer set for the first-round RT-PCR of the TCR CDR3 was HTBI. Using its own MiXCR run on the multiplex PCR reads, TCRdb lists one record per CDR3 protein. The sample consists of some 370,000 distinct CDR3 sequences, over 13% of them appearing once. The sequencing sample was made of blood. The receptor set was obtained from a man aged 50-60 years with Graves' ophthalmopathy.

The chain is built from TRBV29-1 and TRBJ2-7; 13 positions agree with TRBD2. The CDR3 loop spans 14 amino acids. Germline V CDR1 and CDR2: SQVTM, ANQGSEA. The chain's CDR3 is CSTGTSGTGYEQYF. CDR3 nucleotide sequence: TGCAGTACTGGGACTAGCGGGACGGGCTACGAGCAGTACTTC.

This clonotype was observed many times. The chain recombines TRBV6-1 with TRBJ2-3, with 10 bases that match TRBD2. The V segment lost 5 bases and the J segment 2 bases; nucleotides outside the gene matches: 7. From germline, CDR1 is MNHNS and CDR2 SASEGT. The CDR3 totals 16 residues. The CDR3 DNA reads as TGTGCCAGCAGTACCGGACTAGCGGTAATCACAGATACGCAGTATTTT. Residues: CASSTGLAVITDTQYF.

This clonotype turned up a few times. The chain links TRBV20-1 to TRBJ1-2; D is perhaps TRBD1 (6 bases). V was trimmed by 0 bases and J by 4 bases, leaving 21 bases between them. The CDR3 has 17 amino acids. Germline V CDR1 and CDR2: DFQATT, SNEGSKA (reference sequence). The CDR3 DNA sequence: TGCAGTGCTAGAGATCTACTAAAAGGGGGGTACCCCTATGGCTACACCTTC. Translated: CSARDLLKGGYPYGYTF.

This clonotype showed up just a few times. J is TRBJ2-1 and V is TRBV5-4; possibly TRBD2 for D (5 bases). The CDR3 sequence is 14 residues long. Trimming pared 8 bases from V and 0 bases from J, leaving 12 bases between. Germline V lookup: CDR1 SGHNT, CDR2 YYREEE (reference sequence). The CDR3 region has the DNA TGTGCCAGTACGCTCGGGAACTCCTACAATGAGCAGTTCTTC. Translating gives CASTLGNSYNEQFF.

This clonotype was detected only a few times. V gene TRBV5-4 combines with J gene TRBJ2-2; 8 bases fit TRBD2. This CDR3 comprises 16 residues. CDR1 and CDR2 (germline): SGHNT, YYREEE (reference sequence). Trimming took 5 bases from V and 2 from J; bases not matched to a gene: 8. The CDR3 bases are TGTGCCAGCAGTTGGCTGGCGGGAGGCAACACCGGGGAGCTGTTTTTT. Translated: CASSWLAGGNTGELFF.

This clonotype occurred a few times. This rearrangement joins TRBV2 to TRBJ1-4; D is perhaps TRBD1 (5 bases). CDR1 is SNHLY, CDR2 FYNNEI, per germline. CDR3 length: 14 amino acids. V was pared by 5 bases and J by 3 bases, with 10 bases between. The CDR3 sequence is CASSTGGSNEKLFF. CDR3 nucleotide sequence: TGTGCCAGCAGTACCGGGGGGTCTAATGAAAAACTGTTTTTT.

This clonotype occurred many times. The rearrangement links TRBV14 to TRBJ2-1, with TRBD2 identical over 12 bases. The CDR3 is made up of 17 amino acids. Trimming cost V 7 bases and J 9 bases; bases outside gene matches: 16. Germline V gene data show CDR1 as SGHDN and CDR2 as FVKESK. CDR3 amino acids: CASTGASGRAQRLEQFF. As DNA, the CDR3 is TGTGCCAGCACCGGAGCTAGCGGGAGGGCCCAACGTCTTGAGCAGTTCTTC.

CDR3 residues: CASSLKGTSSHTGELFF. CDR3 in DNA: TGTGCCAGCAGTCTTAAAGGGACTAGCTCACACACCGGGGAGCTGTTTTTT. The J gene is TRBJ2-2, the V gene TRBV6-1; 9 positions match TRBD2. This CDR3 has 17 residues. CDR1 and CDR2 from the germline V gene are MNHNS and SASEGT. Trimming cost V 5 bases and J 3 bases; bases outside gene matches: 10.

This clonotype was counted a few times. This chain links TRBV6-1 with TRBJ2-7; D might be TRBD1 (5 bases). Per the germline V gene, CDR1 is MNHNS and CDR2 is SASEGT. The CDR3 sequence is 12 residues long. V lost 6 bases and J 11 bases, leaving 17 bases between the germline ends. The CDR3 spells CASRPDSRREYF. The CDR3, as DNA: TGTGCCAGCAGACCAGACAGCCGCCGAGAGTACTTC.

This clonotype has ten or more counts. The V and J genes are TRBV20-1 and TRBJ2-3; 7 nucleotides agree with TRBD2. The CDR3 spans 15 residues. CDR1 is DFQATT, CDR2 SNEGSKA, per germline (reference sequence). V shed 5 bases, J shed 0 bases, and the junction held 8 bases outside the gene matches. The chain's CDR3 is CSAPPPAGSTDTQYF. The CDR3 DNA follows: TGCAGTGCTCCGCCCCCAGCGGGGAGCACAGATACGCAGTATTTT.

This clonotype showed up many times. The chain recombines TRBV10-3 with TRBJ2-1, with 8 bases identical to TRBD2. Germline lookup yields CDR1 ENHRY and CDR2 SYGVKD. V dropped 6 bases and J dropped 8; count of bases not matched to a gene: 12. This CDR3 is built from 15 residues. Here the CDR3 reads CAISGGRIVGDEQFF. CDR3 DNA sequence: TGTGCCATCAGCGGCGGGAGGATTGTCGGCGATGAGCAGTTCTTC.